This T cell receptor beta chain was recorded in a study of CD8 T cells in Susac syndrome. Whole-study results and caveats: In TEMRA cells and active patients, CD8+ clonal expansion in Susac reached its peak.

V lost 2 bases and J 4 bases, leaving 8 bases between the germline ends. CDR1 MNHEY and CDR2 SMNVEV come from the germline V gene (reference sequence). The CDR3 runs to 13 residues. TCR beta was sequenced from blood CD8+ and CD4+ T cells. TEMRA cells were enriched by FACS, and CD4+ and CD8+ T cells were negatively isolated. Random hexamers were used to reverse transcribe an amount of about 0.45 to 1 ug RNA. One entry per CDR3 protein results from TCRdb running MiXCR on the immunoSEQ multiplex PCR reads. The sample lists about 150,000 distinct CDR3 sequences, approximately 95% occurring once. Regarding this clonotype: Its antigen is still unknown.

This receptor was obtained from a human donor with Susac syndrome. Sequenced material: CD8+ T cells from PBMCs. The rearrangement links TRBV27 to TRBJ1-2; D is perhaps TRBD1 (5 bases). The CDR3 is CASSLQGGYGYTF. DNA of the CDR3: TGTGCCAGCAGTTTACAGGGTGGCTATGGCTACACCTTC.